The 27 T cell receptor beta chains given below trace back to one sample, sequenced in a study of CD8 T cells in Susac syndrome. Reverse transcription of roughly 0.5 to 1 ug RNA used random hexamers. TCRdb itself ran the immunoSEQ multiplex PCR reads through MiXCR, one entry per CDR3 protein. The data show 160,000 or so distinct CDR3 sequences, roughly 95% seen once. What was sequenced was CD8+ T cells from PBMCs. The receptor set was obtained from a human donor with multiple sclerosis.

The chain couples TRBV3-1 to TRBJ2-3, with unresolved D. Deletions cut 4 bases from V and 1 base from J, with 12 bases between. Germline V gives CDR1 LGHDT, CDR2 YNNKEL (reference sequence). The CDR3 is made up of 15 amino acids. As DNA, the CDR3 is TGTGCCAGCAGCCCCGAGCTTGGGGGCACAGATACGCAGTATTTT. Its translation is CASSPELGGTDTQYF.

V usage is TRBV9 and J usage is TRBJ2-1; D assignment may be TRBD1 or TRBD2 (5 bases each). V lost 3 bases to trimming and J lost 9 bases, with 19 bases between them. The CDR3 totals 15 residues. The germline V gene has CDR1 SGDLS and CDR2 YYNGEE. CDR3 nucleotide sequence: TGTGCCAGCAGCGCCGGATCGATCGGGGCCGGTGAGCAGTTCTTC. It codes for CASSAGSIGAGEQFF.

The chain employs TRBV7-2 and TRBJ1-2; tentative D call: TRBD1 (5 bases). The CDR3 is made up of 13 amino acids. V lost 6 bases and J lost 5, with 13 bases in between. Germline values: CDR1 SGHTA, CDR2 FQGNSA. CDR3 coding DNA: TGTGCCAGCAGGCCAGGGTTTTCTTATGGCTACACCTTC. Its translation is CASRPGFSYGYTF.

The chain recombines TRBV13 with TRBJ2-7; 12 bases are shared with TRBD1. The junction had 14 bases not matched to a gene; V was cut back by 4 bases and J by 4 bases. The CDR3 is made up of 18 amino acids. The germline gives CDR1 PRHDT, CDR2 FYEKMQ (reference sequence). DNA for the CDR3: TGTGCCAGCAGCTCCCTGGGGACAGGGGGCGATTTTGGGTACGAGCAGTACTTC. Residues: CASSSLGTGGDFGYEQYF.

This clonotype was seen just once. The gene calls are TRBV14 and TRBJ1-2, with 8 bases fitting TRBD1. Per germline, CDR1 SGHDN and CDR2 FVKESK. The CDR3 has 15 amino acids. V was pared by 4 bases and J by 8 bases, with 12 bases of the junction left unmatched. This chain's CDR3 is CASSRNQGATRGYTF. DNA for the CDR3: TGTGCCAGCAGCCGGAACCAGGGGGCAACGCGGGGCTACACCTTC. Using reference TRBV14 and TRBJ1-2 for the parts outside the CDR3, the full variable domain is EAGVTQFPSHSVIEKGQTVTLRCDPISGHDNLYWYRRVMGKEIKFLLHFVKESKQDESGMPNNRFLAERTGGTYSTLKVQPAELEDSGVYFCASSRNQGATRGYTFGSGTRLTVV.

The chain recombines TRBV27 with TRBJ2-7; 8 nucleotides match TRBD2. CDR1 is MNHEY, CDR2 SMNVEV, per germline (reference sequence). Losses at the gene ends were 2 bases for V and 5 bases for J; bases not matched to a gene: 5. This CDR3 has 14 amino acids. The CDR3 DNA sequence: TGTGCCAGCAGTTTAGCCGGGGGGGCCCACGAGCAGTACTTC. Its protein is CASSLAGGAHEQYF.

V is TRBV9 and J is TRBJ2-1, with D possibly being TRBD1 or TRBD2 (6 bases each). Germline assignment: CDR1 SGDLS and CDR2 YYNGEE. The CDR3 sequence is 15 residues long. The V end was cut by 0 bases, the J end by 4 bases, with 11 bases between. CDR3 region: CASSVDSGAYNEQFF. The CDR3 nucleotides read TGTGCCAGCAGCGTAGACTCGGGGGCTTACAATGAGCAGTTCTTC.

Remarks on this clonotype: No DNA is shown, since the ends of the CDR3 on it are uncertain; the CDR3 is the one TCRdb lists. The V and J genes are TRBV9 and TRBJ1-2. The CDR3 is 12 amino acids in total, end residues counted. In germline, CDR1 is SGDLS, CDR2 YYNGEE. This CDR3 is CASSSRVGGGTF.

The chain couples TRBV7-8 to TRBJ2-3, with a possible D match to TRBD2 (5 bases). V shed 5 bases and J shed 0 bases, with 12 bases lying between them. CDR3 length: 15 residues. Germline values: CDR1 SGHVS, CDR2 FQNEAQ. The CDR3 loop reads CASSVTRASTDTQYF. In DNA form, the CDR3 reads TGTGCCAGCAGCGTAACTAGAGCTAGCACAGATACGCAGTATTTT.

V usage is TRBV9 and J usage is TRBJ2-2; no reliable D call. The CDR3 consists of 13 residues. V was clipped by 5 bases and J by 1 base, with 6 bases between them. Germline CDR1 reads SGDLS; CDR2 reads YYNGEE. The CDR3 DNA reads TGTGCCAGCAGTTCCCAGAACACCGGGGAGCTGTTTTTT. As protein: CASSSQNTGELFF.

V is TRBV12-3 or TRBV12-4 and J is TRBJ1-5, with D unclear. V was cut by 3 bases and J by 0 bases, with 6 bases left in between. The CDR3 totals 14 residues. CDR3 sequence reads: CASSFTSSNQPQHF. The CDR3, as DNA: TGTGCCAGCAGTTTTACCAGTAGCAATCAGCCCCAGCATTTT.

The CDR3 bases are TGTGCCAGCAGTTCCAGACAGGGTGAGCAGTTCTTC. Translation: CASSSRQGEQFF. The chain links TRBV27 to TRBJ2-1; TRBD1 aligns across 7 bases. This CDR3 is 12 amino acids long. Trimming took 4 bases from V and 9 from J; bases not matched to a gene: 3. CDR1 MNHEY and CDR2 SMNVEV come from the germline V gene (reference sequence).

The gene calls are TRBV29-1 and TRBJ2-7, with D unresolved. CDR3 length: 11 residues. V was cut by 0 bases and J by 6 bases, with 6 bases left in between. CDR1 SQVTM and CDR2 ANQGSEA come from the germline V gene. CDR3 sequence (DNA): TGCAGCGTTGAAGATCGGCTCGAGCAGTACTTC. This sequence encodes CSVEDRLEQYF.

The chain is built from TRBV12-3 or TRBV12-4 and TRBJ2-2, with 8 bases fitting TRBD1. V gave up 7 bases and J gave up 6 bases; unmatched junction bases: 7. This CDR3 is 14 amino acids long. The CDR3 DNA follows: TGTGCCAGCACCGCGGACAGGGAGGCCGGGGAGCTGTTTTTT. Its protein is CASTADREAGELFF.

The chain has TRBV19 and TRBJ1-2; 7 bases fit TRBD1. V lost 3 bases to trimming and J lost 8 bases; unmatched junction nucleotides: 9. Germline V gives CDR1 LNHDA, CDR2 SQIVND (reference sequence). This CDR3 region has 14 residues. In DNA, the CDR3 is TGTGCCAGTAGTATCCCTTCGACAGGGCGCGGCTACACCTTC. Translated: CASSIPSTGRGYTF.

The V call is TRBV7-2, the J call TRBJ2-1; no firm D call. This CDR3 is 9 amino acids long. Germline V CDR1 and CDR2: SGHTA, FQGNSA. The germline V and J ends were trimmed by 8 bases and 10 bases, with 6 bases remaining between them. CDR3 protein: CASGREQFF. The DNA for the CDR3 is TGTGCCAGCGGTCGGGAGCAGTTCTTC.

This clonotype was found a few times. The rearrangement links TRBV11-2 to TRBJ2-7; 9 nucleotides match TRBD2. The CDR3 is 15 amino acids. CDR1 and CDR2 (germline): SGHAT, FQNNGV. V dropped 3 bases and J dropped 4; count of bases not matched to a gene: 7. The CDR3 bases are TGTGCCAGCAGCTTCAGCGGGGGGTCCGATTACGAGCAGTACTTC. This sequence encodes CASSFSGGSDYEQYF.

This chain joins TRBV20-1 and TRBJ2-1; TRBD2 matches at 7 bases. The ends lost 4 bases at V and 7 bases at J; junction bases unmatched: 7. Germline assignment: CDR1 DFQATT and CDR2 SNEGSKA (reference sequence). The CDR3 covers 13 residues. For the CDR3, the DNA is TGCAGTGCTACCAGCGGGGAGACGAATGAGCAGTTCTTC. Protein: CSATSGETNEQFF.

The chain recombines TRBV27 with TRBJ2-1, with 8 bases lining up with TRBD2. V lost 8 bases to trimming and J lost 8 bases; unmatched junction nucleotides: 11. Germline values: CDR1 MNHEY, CDR2 SMNVEV (reference sequence). The CDR3 sequence is 14 residues long. Written as DNA, the CDR3 is TGTGCCAGCTCTTCCGGGACTAGTTCCGATGAGCAGTTCTTC. Its translation: CASSSGTSSDEQFF.

The chain couples TRBV27 to TRBJ2-5, with unresolved D. V was cut by 2 bases and J by 2 bases, with 12 bases left in between. The CDR3 extends over 15 amino acids. CDR1 MNHEY and CDR2 SMNVEV come from the germline V gene (reference sequence). In DNA form, the CDR3 reads TGTGCCAGCAGTTTAAGCGTTATTAGACAAGAGACCCAGTACTTC. The encoded protein is CASSLSVIRQETQYF.

The V gene is TRBV29-1, the J gene TRBJ2-1; D may be TRBD2 (5 bases). This CDR3 has 17 residues. Germline-derived CDR1 and CDR2 are SQVTM and ANQGSEA. V was cut by 3 bases and J by 6 bases, with 24 bases left in between. CDR3 in DNA: TGCAGCGTTGAGGCGGAAACAGACTATAAGCTAGGCAATGAGCAGTTCTTC. It specifies CSVEAETDYKLGNEQFF.

The V gene is TRBV4-2, the J gene TRBJ2-5; a possible D gene is TRBD1 (5 bases). CDR1 is LGHNA, CDR2 YNFKEQ, per germline. V was cut by 0 bases and J by 0 bases, with 11 bases left in between. The CDR3 runs to 16 residues. CDR3 coding DNA: TGTGCCAGCAGCCAAGACCGCCCAGGGTACCAAGAGACCCAGTACTTC. This encodes CASSQDRPGYQETQYF.

The genes are TRBV27 and TRBJ2-7; D is possibly TRBD2 (5 bases). The V end was cut by 2 bases, the J end by 6 bases, with 11 bases between. The CDR3 extends over 13 amino acids. Per the germline V gene, CDR1 is MNHEY and CDR2 is SMNVEV (reference sequence). The CDR3 sequence is CASSLGLAGEQYF. In DNA form, the CDR3 reads TGTGCCAGCAGTTTAGGGCTAGCCGGCGAGCAGTACTTC.

This rearrangement joins TRBV9 to TRBJ2-5; 12 nucleotides match TRBD2. V lost 0 bases, J lost 0 bases, and 12 bases stayed unmatched. From germline, CDR1 is SGDLS and CDR2 YYNGEE. The CDR3 contains 20 residues. Here the CDR3 reads CASSVGALWTSGKHQETQYF. CDR3 nucleotides: TGTGCCAGCAGCGTAGGAGCTTTGTGGACTAGCGGGAAACACCAAGAGACCCAGTACTTC.

This clonotype was picked up one time. CDR3 residues: CASSDLSGTLFNEQFF. CDR3 DNA: TGTGCCAGCAGTGATTTAAGCGGGACACTTTTCAATGAGCAGTTCTTC. V gene TRBV25-1 combines with J gene TRBJ2-1, with D possibly being TRBD2 (7 bases). Trimming stripped 3 bases from V and 6 bases from J, with 18 bases between. Per the germline V gene, CDR1 is MGHDK and CDR2 is SYGVNS. The CDR3 spans 16 residues.

V gene TRBV7-9 combines with J gene TRBJ2-1, with 9 bases fitting TRBD2. Losses at the gene ends were 6 bases for V and 2 bases for J; bases not matched to a gene: 8. The CDR3 contains 16 residues. Germline V gene data show CDR1 as SEHNR and CDR2 as FQNEAQ (reference sequence). This CDR3 reads CASRGTGTSTYNEQFF. CDR3 nucleotide sequence: TGTGCCAGCAGGGGAACCGGGACTAGCACCTACAATGAGCAGTTCTTC.

This rearrangement joins TRBV14 to TRBJ2-7; D is perhaps TRBD2 (5 bases). The ends were cut back, 8 bases at V and 0 bases at J, with 17 bases in the middle. This CDR3 is 15 amino acids long. From germline, CDR1 is SGHDN and CDR2 FVKESK. This CDR3 reads CASSPRRAPSYEQYF. Written as DNA, the CDR3 is TGTGCCAGCTCCCCACGGCGGGCACCCTCCTACGAGCAGTACTTC.